This T cell receptor (beta chain) was observed in a study of spatial heterogeneity in lung cancer. Across the whole study: The average appearance count of each unique TCR and UMI combination in raw reads was more than 9.5.

Findings and limits, study-wide: TCRs found ubiquitously expanded in tumor appeared in blood more at resection than at follow-up.

TCRdb re-derived calls from the 5' RACE reads in MiXCR, one entry per CDR3 protein. The sample holds 35,000 to 55,000 distinct CDR3 sequences, about 22% seen once. The time point: blood at routine non-recurrence follow-up after resection. Unsorted whole RNA of tumor, nontumor lung or frozen PBMC was sequenced. J was trimmed by 6 bases and V by 5 bases; bases with no gene match: 9. From germline, CDR1 is LNHDA and CDR2 SQIVND (reference sequence). CDR3 length equals 16 residues. This clonotype was picked up many times. Its specificity is unknown. The rearrangement joins TRBV19 to TRBJ2-2, with 10 bases that match TRBD2. The sequence derives from a female donor with early-stage non-small cell lung cancer. The sequenced sample was PBMCs, obtained at follow-up. CDR3 sequence reads: CASSPPSGGPPGELFF. CDR3 nucleotide sequence: TGTGCCAGTAGTCCACCTAGCGGGGGCCCTCCCGGGGAGCTGTTTTTT.